The 23 T cell receptor beta chains reported below all come from one sample, sequenced in a study of Ad26.COV2.S vaccination and SARS-CoV-2 variants. Regarding treatment: 19 received Ad26.COV2.S at low or high dose, single or two shots; about five received placebo; per-sample allocation not given. Following the first vaccine or placebo injection, samples were taken on day 63. Data came from immunoSEQ multiplex PCR; TCRdb stores just in-frame clones and leaves some out. This table has some 340,000 clones, around four fifths appearing once. Sequences were derived from peripheral blood, sampled in a trial of Ad26.COV2.S vaccine versus placebo. All receptors come from a person aged 18 to 59 who received the Ad26.COV2.S COVID-19 vaccine or a placebo.

The chain carries TRBV5-1 and TRBJ2-5; 8 nucleotides match TRBD1. Germline V gene data show CDR1 as SGHRS and CDR2 as YFSETQ. Germline trimming cut 7 bases from V and 0 bases from J; bases unmatched to any gene: 11. This CDR3 is built from 16 residues. CDR3 protein: CASRSGQGAHQETQYF. The CDR3, as DNA: TGCGCCAGCCGGTCTGGACAGGGCGCTCACCAAGAGACCCAGTACTTC. Combining the CDR3 with reference TRBV5-1 and TRBJ2-5 gives the whole variable domain KAGVTQTPRYLIKTRGQQVTLSCSPISGHRSVSWYQQTPGQGLQFLFEYFSETQRNKGNFPGRFSGRQFSNSRSEMNVSTLELGDSALYLCASRSGQGAHQETQYFGPGTRLLVL.

CDR3 residues: CASSSDRGYGYTF. The CDR3 DNA sequence: TGTGCCAGCAGCTCTGACAGGGGCTATGGCTACACCTTC. The chain employs TRBV7-9 and TRBJ1-2; 8 nucleotides match TRBD1. This CDR3 is 13 amino acids long. The trim removed 4 bases at V and 4 bases at J, leaving 2 bases unmatched. Per germline, CDR1 SEHNR and CDR2 FQNEAQ (reference sequence).

The rearrangement uses TRBV11-3 and TRBJ1-3, with TRBD1 as a possible D gene (5 bases). This CDR3 is built from 16 residues. V was clipped by 5 bases and J by 0 bases, with 14 bases between them. From germline, CDR1 is SGHNT and CDR2 YENEEA. The CDR3 DNA sequence: TGTGCCAGCAGCAAAGGGACCCACCGCTCTGGAAACACCATATATTTT. Translating gives CASSKGTHRSGNTIYF.

In this sample, this clone turned up once. The V call is TRBV18, the J call TRBJ1-5; no definite D call. V lost 6 bases to trimming and J lost 5 bases, with 20 bases between them. This CDR3 has 16 amino acids. Per germline, CDR1 KGHSH and CDR2 LQKENI. The CDR3 DNA reads TGTGCCAGCTCCCCCAGTGAGCACGCAGGCGATCAGCCCCAGCATTTT. Its protein is CASSPSEHAGDQPQHF.

This clone was observed a single time. The chain uses TRBV28 and TRBJ2-2; no definite D call. The germline gives CDR1 MDHEN, CDR2 SYDVKM. Trimming cost V 2 bases and J 2 bases, with 6 bases left between them. This CDR3 comprises 14 residues. This chain's CDR3 is CASSLTDNTGELFF. CDR3 DNA sequence: TGTGCCAGCAGTTTAACGGATAACACCGGGGAGCTGTTTTTT. Based on the CDR3 plus reference TRBV28 and TRBJ2-2, the full variable domain is DVKVTQSSRYLVKRTGEKVFLECVQDMDHENMFWYRQDPGLGLRLIYFSYDVKMKEKGDIPEGYSVSREKKERFSLILESASTNQTSMYLCASSLTDNTGELFFGEGSRLTVL.

The chain links TRBV7-3 to TRBJ1-1, with TRBD1 matching 9 bases. Germline loops: CDR1 SGHTA, CDR2 FQGTGA. The V segment lost 6 bases and the J segment 5 bases; nucleotides outside the gene matches: 7. The CDR3 consists of 14 residues. CDR3 in amino acids: CASRAGTGLTEAFF. DNA of the CDR3: TGTGCCAGCAGGGCCGGGACAGGGTTAACTGAAGCTTTCTTT.

Here the CDR3 DNA reads TGTGCCAGCAGCCAAGTCGGAAGCGGGGGGGCCCGAGAGACCCAGTACTTC. This translates into CASSQVGSGGARETQYF. The chain links TRBV3-1 (or the pseudogene TRBV3-2) to TRBJ2-5, with TRBD2 matching 10 bases. V was pared by 1 base and J by 4 bases, with 9 bases of the junction left unmatched. This CDR3 is 17 amino acids long. Germline V gene lookup returns CDR1 LGHDT and CDR2 YNNKEL (reference sequence).

The rearrangement links TRBV15 to TRBJ1-6; D is ambiguous. CDR1 LNHNV and CDR2 YYDKDF come from the germline V gene (reference sequence). The V gene lost 5 bases and the J gene lost 9 bases, with 14 bases spanning the gap. This CDR3 region has 14 residues. CDR3 bases: TGTGCCACCAGCCATTCCGGAGGAGCTTCACCCCTCCACTTT. This gives the protein CATSHSGGASPLHF.

This clone was recorded once. The gene calls are TRBV5-6 and TRBJ2-7; D call uncertain. V was cut by 4 bases and J by 7 bases, with 12 bases left in between. CDR3 size: 12 residues. In germline, CDR1 is SGHDT, CDR2 YYEEEE. CDR3 loop: CASSEDDIEQYF. CDR3 nucleotide sequence: TGTGCCAGCAGCGAGGATGACATAGAGCAGTACTTC.

The chain carries TRBV20-1 and TRBJ1-5, with D unresolved. CDR1 is DFQATT and CDR2 is SNEGSKA in the germline V gene (reference sequence). This CDR3 is 12 amino acids long. V lost 3 bases to trimming and J lost 3 bases, with 6 bases between them. The CDR3 nucleotides read TGCAGTGCTAGTTCCCTCAATCAGCCCCAGCATTTT. This codes for CSASSLNQPQHF.

The rearrangement uses TRBV20-1 and TRBJ1-2; a weak D match, TRBD1 (5 bases). The V gene lost 3 bases and the J gene lost 4 bases, with 12 bases spanning the gap. Germline CDR1 is DFQATT and CDR2 is SNEGSKA (reference sequence). This CDR3 is built from 13 residues. CDR3 amino acids: CSASDLGVYGYTF. The CDR3 coding sequence is TGCAGTGCTAGTGATCTGGGGGTCTATGGCTACACCTTC.

This clone was picked up one time. V is TRBV18 and J is TRBJ2-4, with 11 nucleotides matching TRBD2. Germline CDR1 and CDR2: KGHSH and LQKENI. Unmatched junction bases numbered 14, after V lost 1 base and J lost 3 bases. This CDR3 has 20 amino acids. CDR3 amino acids: CASSPRPSSGGTQNKNIQYF. The CDR3 DNA reads as TGTGCCAGCTCACCACGACCGTCTAGCGGGGGGACACAAAACAAAAACATTCAGTACTTC.

The genes are TRBV7-2 and TRBJ2-4; D remains unclear. Trimming took 6 bases from V and 5 from J, leaving 14 bases between them. The CDR3 totals 14 residues. Germline-derived CDR1 and CDR2 are SGHTA and FQGNSA. Here the CDR3 DNA reads TGTGCCAGCAGGACCGGACCCCAACAAAACATTCAGTACTTC. Its protein product is CASRTGPQQNIQYF.

This clone was counted between two and nine times. The rearrangement joins TRBV9 to TRBJ1-6; D is uncertain. This CDR3 contains 15 residues. Trimming took off 4 bases at V and 0 bases at J, with 8 bases between the two ends. CDR1 is SGDLS and CDR2 is YYNGEE in the germline V gene. For the CDR3, the DNA is TGTGCCAGCAGCCGAATGAGCTCCTATAATTCACCCCTCCACTTT. It is translated as CASSRMSSYNSPLHF.

V usage is TRBV5-1 and J usage is TRBJ1-2, with D unresolved. The V and J ends lost 4 bases and 4 bases respectively, with 17 bases between them. Germline loops: CDR1 SGHRS, CDR2 YFSETQ. This CDR3 has 15 residues. CDR3 in amino acids: CASSRTDGLSYGYTF. Written as DNA, the CDR3 is TGCGCCAGCAGCCGTACGGACGGATTATCCTATGGCTACACCTTC. The complete variable domain, with remaining parts taken from reference TRBV5-1 and TRBJ1-2, reads KAGVTQTPRYLIKTRGQQVTLSCSPISGHRSVSWYQQTPGQGLQFLFEYFSETQRNKGNFPGRFSGRQFSNSRSEMNVSTLELGDSALYLCASSRTDGLSYGYTFGSGTRLTVV.

This clone was seen a single time. This rearrangement joins TRBV6-5 to TRBJ1-2, with a weak D call TRBD1 (5 bases). Between the trimmed V and J ends, which lost 5 bases and 7 bases, there was a span of 11 bases. The CDR3 spans 12 residues. The germline V gene has CDR1 MNHEY and CDR2 SVGAGI. Here the CDR3 DNA reads TGTGCCAGCAGTACGGGGGAGAGTGGCTACACCTTC. Its protein is CASSTGESGYTF.

The rearrangement joins TRBV10-3 to TRBJ2-5; possible D gene TRBD2, 5 bases. This CDR3 has 12 amino acids. Trimming took 5 bases from V and 4 from J, leaving 8 bases between them. Looked up from germline, CDR1 is ENHRY and CDR2 is SYGVKD. The CDR3 sequence: CAISYRGETQYF. The CDR3 DNA reads as TGTGCCATCAGTTACCGGGGAGAGACCCAGTACTTC.

V is TRBV12-3 or TRBV12-4 and J is TRBJ1-1, with 8 bases matching TRBD1. V gave up 7 bases and J gave up 4 bases; unmatched junction bases: 5. This CDR3 is 13 amino acids long. This CDR3 is CASIADRGTEAFF. In DNA, the CDR3 is TGTGCCAGCATTGCCGACAGGGGCACTGAAGCTTTCTTT.

This clone appeared a single time. The chain recombines TRBV3-1 (or the pseudogene TRBV3-2) with TRBJ2-5, with TRBD2 matching 7 bases. Germline loops: CDR1 LGHDT, CDR2 YNNKEL (reference sequence). The CDR3 has 15 residues. V dropped 0 bases and J dropped 4; count of bases not matched to a gene: 5. DNA for the CDR3: TGTGCCAGCAGCCAAGATGCAGGGAGGGGAGAGACCCAGTACTTC. It translates to CASSQDAGRGETQYF.

The CDR3 coding sequence is TGTGCCAGCAGCGCACAGGGGGGTGGCTACACCTTC. This translates into CASSAQGGGYTF. This chain uses TRBV9 with TRBJ1-2; 8 bases line up with TRBD1. The CDR3 covers 12 residues. CDR1 is SGDLS and CDR2 is YYNGEE in the germline V gene. V trimming: 3 bases; J trimming: 7 bases; junction bases outside the gene matches: 2. Looking up the rest from reference TRBV9 and TRBJ1-2 gives the full variable domain: DSGVTQTPKHLITATGQRVTLRCSPRSGDLSVYWYQQSLDQGLQFLIQYYNGEERAKGNILERFSAQQFPDLHSELNLSSLELGDSALYFCASSAQGGGYTFGSGTRLTVV.

The chain combines TRBV5-5 with TRBJ2-5; D is perhaps TRBD2 (7 bases). The CDR3 runs to 16 residues. Trimming shortened V by 2 bases and J by 5 bases, and 19 bases separated the two germline ends. The germline V gene encodes CDR1 SGHKS and CDR2 YYEKEE (reference sequence). The CDR3 loop is CASSLRGGTVVETQYF. In nucleotides, the CDR3 is TGTGCCAGCAGCTTACGCGGGGGCACCGTGGTCGAGACCCAGTACTTC. Based on the CDR3 plus reference TRBV5-5 and TRBJ2-5, the full variable domain is DAGVTQSPTHLIKTRGQQVTLRCSPISGHKSVSWYQQVLGQGPQFIFQYYEKEERGRGNFPDRFSARQFPNYSSELNVNALLLGDSALYLCASSLRGGTVVETQYFGPGTRLLVL.

This chain joins TRBV9 and TRBJ2-3; 8 nucleotides agree with TRBD2. This CDR3 is built from 17 residues. J gave up 4 bases and V 0 bases, and 10 bases lay outside the gene matches. CDR1 and CDR2 from the germline V gene are SGDLS and YYNGEE. The CDR3 DNA is TGTGCCAGCAGCGTAGGACCGGGGGGGCGTGGCCCAGATACGCAGTATTTT. Residues: CASSVGPGGRGPDTQYF. The variable domain in full, with the rest retrieved from reference TRBV9 and TRBJ2-3, is DSGVTQTPKHLITATGQRVTLRCSPRSGDLSVYWYQQSLDQGLQFLIQYYNGEERAKGNILERFSAQQFPDLHSELNLSSLELGDSALYFCASSVGPGGRGPDTQYFGPGTRLTVL.

The chain uses TRBV11-1 and TRBJ1-5; no clear D gene. V was shortened by 1 base and J by 4 bases, with 11 bases between the two germline ends. In germline, CDR1 is SGHAT, CDR2 FQDESV (reference sequence). The CDR3 totals 15 residues. The chain's CDR3 is CASSLGPGRNQPQHF. DNA of the CDR3: TGTGCCAGCAGCTTAGGTCCAGGAAGAAATCAGCCCCAGCATTTT.